A single TCR beta chain is shown here with its context. V shed 7 bases and J shed 8 bases, with 9 bases lying between them. The CDR3 has 12 amino acids. Germline-derived CDR1 and CDR2 are MNHEY and SVGAGI. The authors' processing: Researchers report that nucleated cell counts were estimated from reference gene primer amplification. Using immunoSEQ multiplex PCR, the repertoire was profiled, and TCRdb retains in-frame clones only, with some absent. From that table come the V and J calls and clone size; the DNA was used to work out D and trimming. The sample lists about 130,000 clones; 85% were seen once. These data are taken from a study of blood T cell repertoires in COVID-19. Study as a whole: The analysed material was cDNA or gDNA that came from T cells, B-cell-depleted T cells, or PBMCs.

This sequence was found in a woman of 80 years or more with acute or convalescent COVID-19. This rearrangement joins TRBV6-5 to TRBJ1-6, with D possibly matching TRBD1 (5 bases). The sample comprised peripheral blood. CDR3 bases: TGTGCCAGCACCACACAGGATTCACCCCTCCACTTT. This sequence encodes CASTTQDSPLHF.